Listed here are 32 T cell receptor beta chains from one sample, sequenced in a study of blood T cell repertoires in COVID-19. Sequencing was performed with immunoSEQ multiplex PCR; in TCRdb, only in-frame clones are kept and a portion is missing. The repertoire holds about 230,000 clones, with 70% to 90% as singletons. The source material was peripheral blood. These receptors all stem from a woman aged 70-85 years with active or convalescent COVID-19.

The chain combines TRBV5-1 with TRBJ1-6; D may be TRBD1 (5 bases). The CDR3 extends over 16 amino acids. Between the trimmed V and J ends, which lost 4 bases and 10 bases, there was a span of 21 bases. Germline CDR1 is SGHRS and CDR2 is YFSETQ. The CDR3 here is CASSVARTLPGSPLHF. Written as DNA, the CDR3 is TGCGCCAGCAGCGTCGCACGGACACTCCCAGGGTCACCCCTCCACTTT.

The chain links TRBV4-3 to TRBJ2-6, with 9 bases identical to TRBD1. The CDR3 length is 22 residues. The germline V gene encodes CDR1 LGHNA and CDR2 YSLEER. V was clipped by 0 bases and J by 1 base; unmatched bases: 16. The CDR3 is CASSQEPWLPGQGVSGANVLTF. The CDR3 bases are TGCGCCAGCAGCCAAGAGCCTTGGCTGCCGGGACAGGGAGTTTCTGGGGCCAACGTCCTGACTTTC.

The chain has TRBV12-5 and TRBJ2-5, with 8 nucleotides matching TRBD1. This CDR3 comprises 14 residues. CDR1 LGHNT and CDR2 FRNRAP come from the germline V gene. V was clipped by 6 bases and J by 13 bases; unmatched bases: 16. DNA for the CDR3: TGTGCTAGTGGGCCAACCGGGACAGGCCCCGGATTGTACTTC. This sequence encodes CASGPTGTGPGLYF.

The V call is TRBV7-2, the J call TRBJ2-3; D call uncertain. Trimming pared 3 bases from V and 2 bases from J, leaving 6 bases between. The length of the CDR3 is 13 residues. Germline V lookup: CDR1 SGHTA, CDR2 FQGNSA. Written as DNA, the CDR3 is TGTGCCAGCAGCTTGACTTACACAGATACGCAGTATTTT. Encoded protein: CASSLTYTDTQYF. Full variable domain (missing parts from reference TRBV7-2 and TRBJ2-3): GAGVSQSPSNKVTEKGKDVELRCDPISGHTALYWYRQSLGQGLEFLIYFQGNSAPDKSGLPSDRFSAERTGGSVSTLTIQRTQQEDSAVYLCASSLTYTDTQYFGPGTRLTVL.

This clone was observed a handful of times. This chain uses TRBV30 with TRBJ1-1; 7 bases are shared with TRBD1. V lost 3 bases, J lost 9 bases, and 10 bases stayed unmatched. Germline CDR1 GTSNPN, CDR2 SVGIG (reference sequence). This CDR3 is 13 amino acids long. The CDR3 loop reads CAWSWLRTGQAFF. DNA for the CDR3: TGTGCCTGGAGCTGGCTCCGGACAGGACAAGCTTTCTTT.

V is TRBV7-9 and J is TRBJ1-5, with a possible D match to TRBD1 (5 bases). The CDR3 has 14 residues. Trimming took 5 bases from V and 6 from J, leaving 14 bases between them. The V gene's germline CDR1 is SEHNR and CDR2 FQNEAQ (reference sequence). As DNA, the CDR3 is TGTGCCAGCAGCCCCGGGCAGGGCACTCAGCCCCAGCATTTT. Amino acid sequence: CASSPGQGTQPQHF.

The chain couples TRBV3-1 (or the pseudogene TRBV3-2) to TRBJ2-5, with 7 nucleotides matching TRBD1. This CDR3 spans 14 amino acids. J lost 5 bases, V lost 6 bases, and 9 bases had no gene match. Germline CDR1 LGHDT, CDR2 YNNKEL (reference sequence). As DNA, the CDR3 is TGTGCCAGCAGGGACAGGCTCTTGGGGGAGACCCAGTACTTC. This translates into CASRDRLLGETQYF.

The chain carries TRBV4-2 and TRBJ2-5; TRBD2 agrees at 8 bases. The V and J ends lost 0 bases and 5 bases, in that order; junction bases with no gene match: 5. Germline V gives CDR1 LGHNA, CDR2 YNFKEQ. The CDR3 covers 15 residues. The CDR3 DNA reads TGTGCCAGCAGCCAAGATCGGGGGGGCTGGGAGACCCAGTACTTC. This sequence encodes CASSQDRGGWETQYF.

The DNA of the CDR3 is TGCGCCAGCAGAGGTCGGGTTAATGAAAAACTGTTTTTT. Its translation: CASRGRVNEKLFF. This rearrangement joins TRBV5-1 to TRBJ1-4; D remains ambiguous. The CDR3 totals 13 residues. The V end lost 5 bases, the J end lost 4 bases, and 9 bases lay between the germline ends. Germline V lookup: CDR1 SGHRS, CDR2 YFSETQ.

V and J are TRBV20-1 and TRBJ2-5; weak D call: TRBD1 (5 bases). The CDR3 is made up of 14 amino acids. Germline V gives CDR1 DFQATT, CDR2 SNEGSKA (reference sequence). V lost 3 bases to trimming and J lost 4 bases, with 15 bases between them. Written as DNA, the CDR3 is TGCAGTGCTAGTGGCCAGGGTTGGTCAGAGACCCAGTACTTC. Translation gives CSASGQGWSETQYF.

The CDR3 reads CASSQDISYGTQYF. The CDR3 DNA reads TGTGCCAGCAGCCAAGATATCAGTTATGGGACCCAGTACTTC. This chain connects TRBV3-1 (or the pseudogene TRBV3-2) to TRBJ2-5; D ambiguous. The CDR3 extends over 14 amino acids. Germline V CDR1 and CDR2: LGHDT, YNNKEL (reference sequence). Trimming removed 0 bases at V and 7 bases at J, with 12 bases between.

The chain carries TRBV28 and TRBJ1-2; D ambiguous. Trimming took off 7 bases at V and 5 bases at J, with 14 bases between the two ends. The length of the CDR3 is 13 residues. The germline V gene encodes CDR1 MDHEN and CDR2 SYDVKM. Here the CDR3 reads CASTSLGRYGYTF. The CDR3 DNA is TGTGCCAGCACCTCCCTCGGGAGGTATGGCTACACCTTC.

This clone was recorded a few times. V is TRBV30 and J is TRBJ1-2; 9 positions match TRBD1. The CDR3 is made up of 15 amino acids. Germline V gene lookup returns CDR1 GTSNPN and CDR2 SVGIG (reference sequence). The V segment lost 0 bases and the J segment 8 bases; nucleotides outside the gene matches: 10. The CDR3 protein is CAWSVSTGGAGGYTF. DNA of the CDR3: TGTGCCTGGAGTGTTTCAACAGGGGGCGCGGGCGGCTACACCTTC.

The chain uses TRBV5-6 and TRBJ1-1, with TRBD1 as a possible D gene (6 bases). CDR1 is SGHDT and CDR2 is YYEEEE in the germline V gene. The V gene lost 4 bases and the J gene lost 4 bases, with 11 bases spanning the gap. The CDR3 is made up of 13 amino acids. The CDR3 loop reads CASSIQGVTEAFF. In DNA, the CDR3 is TGTGCCAGCAGCATACAGGGAGTCACTGAAGCTTTCTTT.

The DNA of the CDR3 is TGTGCCAGCAGCTTAGATCGGGATACGCAGTATTTT. Translated: CASSLDRDTQYF. The V gene is TRBV7-2, the J gene TRBJ2-3; no clear D. The germline V and J ends were trimmed by 1 base and 6 bases, with 5 bases remaining between them. Germline CDR1 reads SGHTA; CDR2 reads FQGNSA. This CDR3 has 12 residues. Full variable domain (rest looked up from reference TRBV7-2 and TRBJ2-3): GAGVSQSPSNKVTEKGKDVELRCDPISGHTALYWYRQSLGQGLEFLIYFQGNSAPDKSGLPSDRFSAERTGGSVSTLTIQRTQQEDSAVYLCASSLDRDTQYFGPGTRLTVL.

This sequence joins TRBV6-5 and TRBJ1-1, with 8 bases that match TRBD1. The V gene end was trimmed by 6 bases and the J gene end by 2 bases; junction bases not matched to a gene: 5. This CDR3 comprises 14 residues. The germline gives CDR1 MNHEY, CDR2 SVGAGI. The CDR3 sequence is CASRAGTGNTEAFF. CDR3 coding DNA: TGTGCCAGCAGGGCCGGGACAGGCAACACTGAAGCTTTCTTT.

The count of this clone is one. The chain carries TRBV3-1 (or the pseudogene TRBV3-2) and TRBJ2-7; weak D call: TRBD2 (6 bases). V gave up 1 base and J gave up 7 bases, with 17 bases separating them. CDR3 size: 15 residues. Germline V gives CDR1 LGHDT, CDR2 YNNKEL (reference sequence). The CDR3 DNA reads TGTGCCAGCAGCCAAGCGACCGGCACTAGCTCTGAGCAGTACTTC. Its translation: CASSQATGTSSEQYF.

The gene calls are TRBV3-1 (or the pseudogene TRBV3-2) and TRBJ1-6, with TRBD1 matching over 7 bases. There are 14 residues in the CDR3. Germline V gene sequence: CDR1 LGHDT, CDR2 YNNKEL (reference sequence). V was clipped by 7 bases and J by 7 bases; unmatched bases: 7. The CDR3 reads CASNHLRGNSPLHF. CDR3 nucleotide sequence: TGTGCCAGCAACCACCTCAGGGGGAATTCACCCCTCCACTTT.

CDR3 DNA sequence: TGTGCCAGCAGTAATGGACAGGGCGGAGGCTACACCTTC. Translating it yields CASSNGQGGGYTF. V usage is TRBV5-4 and J usage is TRBJ1-2; 8 bases fit TRBD1. There are 13 residues in the CDR3. In germline, CDR1 is SGHNT, CDR2 YYREEE (reference sequence). After removal of 5 bases from V and 8 bases from J, the junction contained 8 bases not matched to a gene.

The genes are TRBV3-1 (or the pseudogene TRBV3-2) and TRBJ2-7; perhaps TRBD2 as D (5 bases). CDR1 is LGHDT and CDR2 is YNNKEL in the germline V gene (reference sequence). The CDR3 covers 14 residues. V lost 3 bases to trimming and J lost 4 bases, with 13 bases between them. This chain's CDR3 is CASSHAEGKYEQYF. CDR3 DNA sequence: TGTGCCAGCAGCCATGCCGAGGGCAAATACGAGCAGTACTTC.

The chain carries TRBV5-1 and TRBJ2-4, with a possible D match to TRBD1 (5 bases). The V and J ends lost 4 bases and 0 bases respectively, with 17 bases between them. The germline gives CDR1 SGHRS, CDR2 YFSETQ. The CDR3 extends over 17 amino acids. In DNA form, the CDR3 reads TGCGCCAGCAGCCCAGGGATTTTCAGCTTAGCCAAAAACATTCAGTACTTC. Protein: CASSPGIFSLAKNIQYF.

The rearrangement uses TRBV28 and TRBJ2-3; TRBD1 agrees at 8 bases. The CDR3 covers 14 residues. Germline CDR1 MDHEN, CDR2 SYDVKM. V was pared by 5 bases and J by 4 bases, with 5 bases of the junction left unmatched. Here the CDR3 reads CASSPGQGPDTQYF. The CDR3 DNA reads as TGTGCCAGCAGTCCCGGACAGGGCCCAGATACGCAGTATTTT.

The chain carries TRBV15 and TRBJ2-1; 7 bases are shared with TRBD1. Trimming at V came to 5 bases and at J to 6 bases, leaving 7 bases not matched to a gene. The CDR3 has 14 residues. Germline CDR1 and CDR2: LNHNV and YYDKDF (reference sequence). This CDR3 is CATSPRQGPNEQFF. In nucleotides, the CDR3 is TGTGCCACCAGCCCCCGACAGGGTCCCAATGAGCAGTTCTTC.

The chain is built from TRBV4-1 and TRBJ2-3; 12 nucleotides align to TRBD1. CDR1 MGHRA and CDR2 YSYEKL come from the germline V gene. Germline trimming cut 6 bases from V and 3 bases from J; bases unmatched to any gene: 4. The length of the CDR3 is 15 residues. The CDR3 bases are TGCGCCAGCAGACCGGGACAGGGGGCAACAGATACGCAGTATTTT. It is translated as CASRPGQGATDTQYF.

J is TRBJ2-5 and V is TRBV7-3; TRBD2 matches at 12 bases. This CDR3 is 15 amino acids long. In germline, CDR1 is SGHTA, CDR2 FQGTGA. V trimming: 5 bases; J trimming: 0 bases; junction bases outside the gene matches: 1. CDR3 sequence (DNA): TGTGCCAGCAGCCGGACTAGCGGGAACCAAGAGACCCAGTACTTC. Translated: CASSRTSGNQETQYF.

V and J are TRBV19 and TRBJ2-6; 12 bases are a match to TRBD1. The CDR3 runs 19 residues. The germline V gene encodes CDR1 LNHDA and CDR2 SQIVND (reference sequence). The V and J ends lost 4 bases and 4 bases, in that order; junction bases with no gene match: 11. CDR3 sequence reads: CASSTPGQGARAGANVLTF. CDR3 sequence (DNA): TGTGCCAGTAGTACGCCGGGACAGGGGGCCCGGGCGGGGGCCAACGTCCTGACTTTC.

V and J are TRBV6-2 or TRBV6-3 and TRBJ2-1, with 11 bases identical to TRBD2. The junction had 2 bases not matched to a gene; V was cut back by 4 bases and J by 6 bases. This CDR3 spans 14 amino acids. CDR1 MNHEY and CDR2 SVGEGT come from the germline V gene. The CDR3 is CASSFSGGANEQFF. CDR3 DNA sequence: TGTGCCAGCAGTTTTAGCGGGGGGGCCAATGAGCAGTTCTTC.

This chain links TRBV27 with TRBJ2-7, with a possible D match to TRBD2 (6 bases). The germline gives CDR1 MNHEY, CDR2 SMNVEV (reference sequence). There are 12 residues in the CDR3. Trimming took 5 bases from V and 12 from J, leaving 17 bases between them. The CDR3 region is CASSQVPGVTYF. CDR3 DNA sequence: TGTGCCAGCAGTCAGGTCCCGGGAGTCACGTACTTC.

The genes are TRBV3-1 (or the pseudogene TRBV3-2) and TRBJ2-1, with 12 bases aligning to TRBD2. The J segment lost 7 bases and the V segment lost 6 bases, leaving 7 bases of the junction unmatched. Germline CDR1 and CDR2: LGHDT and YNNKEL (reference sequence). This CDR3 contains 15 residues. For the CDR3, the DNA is TGTGCCAGCAGTCTCCTAGCGGGGGGGCTAAATGAGCAGTTCTTC. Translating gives CASSLLAGGLNEQFF.

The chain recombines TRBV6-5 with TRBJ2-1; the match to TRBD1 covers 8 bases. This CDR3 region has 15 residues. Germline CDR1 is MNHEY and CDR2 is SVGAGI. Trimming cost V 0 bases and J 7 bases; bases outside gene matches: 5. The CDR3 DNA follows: TGTGCCAGCAGTTACTCGCAGGGGGCTGTTAATGAGCAGTTCTTC. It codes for CASSYSQGAVNEQFF.

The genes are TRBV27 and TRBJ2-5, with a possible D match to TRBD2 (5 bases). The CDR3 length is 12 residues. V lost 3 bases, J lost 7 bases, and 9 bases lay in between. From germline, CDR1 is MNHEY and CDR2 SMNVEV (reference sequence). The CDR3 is CASSFPGRTQYF. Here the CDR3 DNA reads TGTGCCAGCAGTTTCCCTGGGAGGACCCAGTACTTC.

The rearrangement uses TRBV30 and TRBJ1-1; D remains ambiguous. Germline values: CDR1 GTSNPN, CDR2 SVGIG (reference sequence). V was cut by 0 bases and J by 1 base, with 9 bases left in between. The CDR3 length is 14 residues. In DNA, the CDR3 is TGTGCCTGGAGTGTTCCCCACAGGAACACTGAAGCTTTCTTT. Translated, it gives CAWSVPHRNTEAFF.